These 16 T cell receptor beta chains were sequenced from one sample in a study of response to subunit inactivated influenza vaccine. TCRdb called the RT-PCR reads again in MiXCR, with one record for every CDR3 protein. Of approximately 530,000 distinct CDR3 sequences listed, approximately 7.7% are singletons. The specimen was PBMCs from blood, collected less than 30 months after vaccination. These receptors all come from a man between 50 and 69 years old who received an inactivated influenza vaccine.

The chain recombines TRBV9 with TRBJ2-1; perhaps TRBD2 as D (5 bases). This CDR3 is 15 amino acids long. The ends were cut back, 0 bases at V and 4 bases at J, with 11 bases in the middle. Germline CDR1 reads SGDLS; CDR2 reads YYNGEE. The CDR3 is CASSVGSGYYNEQFF. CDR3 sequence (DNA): TGTGCCAGCAGCGTAGGCAGCGGATATTACAATGAGCAGTTCTTC.

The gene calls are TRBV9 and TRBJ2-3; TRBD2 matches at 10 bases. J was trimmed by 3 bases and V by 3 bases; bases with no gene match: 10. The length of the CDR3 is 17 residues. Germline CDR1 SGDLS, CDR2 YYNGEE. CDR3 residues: CASSGANGLAVTDTQYF. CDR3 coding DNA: TGTGCCAGCAGCGGAGCCAACGGACTAGCGGTGACAGATACGCAGTATTTT.

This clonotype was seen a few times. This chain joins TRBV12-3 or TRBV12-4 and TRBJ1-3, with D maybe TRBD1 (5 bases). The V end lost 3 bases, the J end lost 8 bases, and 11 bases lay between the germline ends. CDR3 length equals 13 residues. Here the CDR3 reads CASSLRQGYTIYF. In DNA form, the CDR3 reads TGTGCCAGCAGTTTGAGGCAGGGCTACACCATATATTTT.

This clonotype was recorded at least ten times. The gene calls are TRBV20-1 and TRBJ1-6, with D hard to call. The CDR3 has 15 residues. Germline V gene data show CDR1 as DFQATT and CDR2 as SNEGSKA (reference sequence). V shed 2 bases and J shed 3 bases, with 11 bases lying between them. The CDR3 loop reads CSARPGSHYNSPLHF. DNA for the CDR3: TGCAGTGCTAGACCGGGCAGTCACTATAATTCACCCCTCCACTTT.

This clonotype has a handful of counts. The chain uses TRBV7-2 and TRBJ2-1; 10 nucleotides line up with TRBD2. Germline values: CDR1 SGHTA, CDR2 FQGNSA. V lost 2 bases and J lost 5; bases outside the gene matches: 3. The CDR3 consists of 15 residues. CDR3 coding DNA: TGTGCCAGCAGCTTACCTAGCGGGAGCCACAATGAGCAGTTCTTC. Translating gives CASSLPSGSHNEQFF. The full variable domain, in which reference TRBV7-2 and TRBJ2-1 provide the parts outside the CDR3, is GAGVSQSPSNKVTEKGKDVELRCDPISGHTALYWYRQSLGQGLEFLIYFQGNSAPDKSGLPSDRFSAERTGGSVSTLTIQRTQQEDSAVYLCASSLPSGSHNEQFFGPGTRLTVL.

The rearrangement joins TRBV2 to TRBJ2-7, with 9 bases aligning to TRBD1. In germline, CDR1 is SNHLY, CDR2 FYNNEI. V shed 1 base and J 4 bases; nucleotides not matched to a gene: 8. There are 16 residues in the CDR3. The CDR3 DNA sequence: TGTGCCAGCAGTGAAGAGTCGGGACAGGGCTATTACGAGCAGTACTTC. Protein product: CASSEESGQGYYEQYF.

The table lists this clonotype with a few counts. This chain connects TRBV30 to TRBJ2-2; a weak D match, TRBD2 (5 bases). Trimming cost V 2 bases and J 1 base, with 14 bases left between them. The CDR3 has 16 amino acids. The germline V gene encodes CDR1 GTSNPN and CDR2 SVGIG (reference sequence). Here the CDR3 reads CAWSRWRALNTGELFF. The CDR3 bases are TGTGCCTGGAGTAGGTGGCGGGCCTTGAACACCGGGGAGCTGTTTTTT.

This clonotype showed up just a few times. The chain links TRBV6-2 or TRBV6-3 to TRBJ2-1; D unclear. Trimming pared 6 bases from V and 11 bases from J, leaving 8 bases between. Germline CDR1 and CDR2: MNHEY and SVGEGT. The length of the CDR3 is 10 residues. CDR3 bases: TGTGCCAGCAGCCAAGGCAAGCAGTTCTTC. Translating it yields CASSQGKQFF.

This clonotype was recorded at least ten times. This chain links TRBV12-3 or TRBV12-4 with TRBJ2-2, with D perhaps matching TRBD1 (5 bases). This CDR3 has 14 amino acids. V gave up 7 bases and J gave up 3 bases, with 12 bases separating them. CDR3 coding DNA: TGTGCCAGCACCCCTTCAGGGTACACCGGGGAGCTGTTTTTT. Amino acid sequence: CASTPSGYTGELFF.

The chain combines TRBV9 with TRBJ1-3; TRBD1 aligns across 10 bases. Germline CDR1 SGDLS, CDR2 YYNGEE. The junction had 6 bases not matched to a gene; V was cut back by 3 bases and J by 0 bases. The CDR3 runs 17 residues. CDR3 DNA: TGTGCCAGCAGCGCGAAAAGGGACAGGGGCTCTGGAAACACCATATATTTT. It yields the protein CASSAKRDRGSGNTIYF.

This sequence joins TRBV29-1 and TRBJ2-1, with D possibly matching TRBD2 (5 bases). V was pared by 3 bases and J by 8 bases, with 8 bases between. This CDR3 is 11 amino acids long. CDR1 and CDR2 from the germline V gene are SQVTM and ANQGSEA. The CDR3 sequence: CSVEGVDEQFF. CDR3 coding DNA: TGCAGCGTTGAGGGAGTCGATGAGCAGTTCTTC.

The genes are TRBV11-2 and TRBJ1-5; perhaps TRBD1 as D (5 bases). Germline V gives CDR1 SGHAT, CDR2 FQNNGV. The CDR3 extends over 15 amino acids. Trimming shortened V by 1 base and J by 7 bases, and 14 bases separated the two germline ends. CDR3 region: CASSLVSGFGQPQHF. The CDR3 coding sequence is TGTGCCAGCAGCTTAGTCTCAGGGTTCGGCCAGCCCCAGCATTTT.

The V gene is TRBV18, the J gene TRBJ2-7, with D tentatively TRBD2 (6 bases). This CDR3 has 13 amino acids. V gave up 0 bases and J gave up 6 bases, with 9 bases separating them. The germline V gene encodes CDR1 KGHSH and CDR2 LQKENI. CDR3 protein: CASSPPHGGEQYF. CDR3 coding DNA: TGTGCCAGCTCACCACCACACGGGGGCGAGCAGTACTTC.

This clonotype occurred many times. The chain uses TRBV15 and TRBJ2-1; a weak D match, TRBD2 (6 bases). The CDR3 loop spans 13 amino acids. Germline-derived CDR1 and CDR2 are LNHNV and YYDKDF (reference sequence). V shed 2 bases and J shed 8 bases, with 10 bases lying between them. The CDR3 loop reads CATSRRGTDEQFF. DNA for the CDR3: TGTGCCACCAGCAGACGCGGGACGGATGAGCAGTTCTTC. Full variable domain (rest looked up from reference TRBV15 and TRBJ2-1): DAMVIQNPRYQVTQFGKPVTLSCSQTLNHNVMYWYQQKSSQAPKLLFHYYDKDFNNEADTPDNFQSRRPNTSFCFLDIRSPGLGDTAMYLCATSRRGTDEQFFGPGTRLTVL.

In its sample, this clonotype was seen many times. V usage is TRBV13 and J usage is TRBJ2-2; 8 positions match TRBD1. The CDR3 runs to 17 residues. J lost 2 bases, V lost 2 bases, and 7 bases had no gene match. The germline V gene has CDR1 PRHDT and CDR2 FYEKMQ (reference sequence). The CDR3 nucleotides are TGTGCCAGCAGCTTACTCGGAGACAGGGGAAACACCGGGGAGCTGTTTTTT. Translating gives CASSLLGDRGNTGELFF.

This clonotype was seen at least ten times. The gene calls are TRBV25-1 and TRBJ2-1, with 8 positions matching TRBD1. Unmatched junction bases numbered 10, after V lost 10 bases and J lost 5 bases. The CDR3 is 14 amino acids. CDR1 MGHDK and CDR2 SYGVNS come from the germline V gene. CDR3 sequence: CATRTGMGNNEQFF. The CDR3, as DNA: TGTGCCACCCGGACAGGGATGGGAAACAATGAGCAGTTCTTC.